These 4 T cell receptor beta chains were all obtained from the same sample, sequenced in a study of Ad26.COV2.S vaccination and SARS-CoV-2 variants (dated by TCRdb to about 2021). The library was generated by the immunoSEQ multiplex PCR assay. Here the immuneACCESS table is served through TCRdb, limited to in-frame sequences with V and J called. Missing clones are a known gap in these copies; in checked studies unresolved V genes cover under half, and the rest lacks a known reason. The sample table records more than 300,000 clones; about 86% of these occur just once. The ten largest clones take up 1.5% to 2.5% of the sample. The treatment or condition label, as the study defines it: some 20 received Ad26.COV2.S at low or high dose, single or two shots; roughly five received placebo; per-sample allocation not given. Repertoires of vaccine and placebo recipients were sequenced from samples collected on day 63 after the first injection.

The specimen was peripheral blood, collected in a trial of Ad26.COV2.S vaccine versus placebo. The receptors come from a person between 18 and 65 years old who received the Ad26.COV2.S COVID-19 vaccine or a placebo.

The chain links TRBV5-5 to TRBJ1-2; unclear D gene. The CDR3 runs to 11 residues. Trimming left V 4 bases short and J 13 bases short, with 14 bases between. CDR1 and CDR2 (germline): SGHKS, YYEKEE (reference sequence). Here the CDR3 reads CASSLDTSPTF. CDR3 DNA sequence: TGTGCCAGCAGCCTTGACACTTCTCCCACCTTC. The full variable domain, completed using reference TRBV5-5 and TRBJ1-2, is DAGVTQSPTHLIKTRGQQVTLRCSPISGHKSVSWYQQVLGQGPQFIFQYYEKEERGRGNFPDRFSARQFPNYSSELNVNALLLGDSALYLCASSLDTSPTFGSGTRLTVV.

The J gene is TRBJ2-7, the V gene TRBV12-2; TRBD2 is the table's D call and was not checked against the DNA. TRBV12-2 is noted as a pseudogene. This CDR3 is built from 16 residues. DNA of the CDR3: TGTGCAAGTCGCTTTAAAAAAGCGGGGGGGGCCTACGAGCAGTACTTC. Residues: CASRFKKAGGAYEQYF.

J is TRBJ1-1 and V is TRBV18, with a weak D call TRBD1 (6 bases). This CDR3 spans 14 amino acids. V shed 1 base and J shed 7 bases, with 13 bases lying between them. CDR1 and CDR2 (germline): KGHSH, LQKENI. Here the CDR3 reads CASSPLGAEGEAFF. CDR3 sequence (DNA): TGTGCCAGCTCACCACTGGGGGCGGAAGGTGAAGCTTTCTTT.

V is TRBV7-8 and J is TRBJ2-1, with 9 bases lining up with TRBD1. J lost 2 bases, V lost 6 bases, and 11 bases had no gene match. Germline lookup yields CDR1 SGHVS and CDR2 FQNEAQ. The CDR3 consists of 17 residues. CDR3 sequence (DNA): TGTGCCAGCAGATCTTGGACGGGACAGGGCCCCTACAATGAGCAGTTCTTC. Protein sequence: CASRSWTGQGPYNEQFF.